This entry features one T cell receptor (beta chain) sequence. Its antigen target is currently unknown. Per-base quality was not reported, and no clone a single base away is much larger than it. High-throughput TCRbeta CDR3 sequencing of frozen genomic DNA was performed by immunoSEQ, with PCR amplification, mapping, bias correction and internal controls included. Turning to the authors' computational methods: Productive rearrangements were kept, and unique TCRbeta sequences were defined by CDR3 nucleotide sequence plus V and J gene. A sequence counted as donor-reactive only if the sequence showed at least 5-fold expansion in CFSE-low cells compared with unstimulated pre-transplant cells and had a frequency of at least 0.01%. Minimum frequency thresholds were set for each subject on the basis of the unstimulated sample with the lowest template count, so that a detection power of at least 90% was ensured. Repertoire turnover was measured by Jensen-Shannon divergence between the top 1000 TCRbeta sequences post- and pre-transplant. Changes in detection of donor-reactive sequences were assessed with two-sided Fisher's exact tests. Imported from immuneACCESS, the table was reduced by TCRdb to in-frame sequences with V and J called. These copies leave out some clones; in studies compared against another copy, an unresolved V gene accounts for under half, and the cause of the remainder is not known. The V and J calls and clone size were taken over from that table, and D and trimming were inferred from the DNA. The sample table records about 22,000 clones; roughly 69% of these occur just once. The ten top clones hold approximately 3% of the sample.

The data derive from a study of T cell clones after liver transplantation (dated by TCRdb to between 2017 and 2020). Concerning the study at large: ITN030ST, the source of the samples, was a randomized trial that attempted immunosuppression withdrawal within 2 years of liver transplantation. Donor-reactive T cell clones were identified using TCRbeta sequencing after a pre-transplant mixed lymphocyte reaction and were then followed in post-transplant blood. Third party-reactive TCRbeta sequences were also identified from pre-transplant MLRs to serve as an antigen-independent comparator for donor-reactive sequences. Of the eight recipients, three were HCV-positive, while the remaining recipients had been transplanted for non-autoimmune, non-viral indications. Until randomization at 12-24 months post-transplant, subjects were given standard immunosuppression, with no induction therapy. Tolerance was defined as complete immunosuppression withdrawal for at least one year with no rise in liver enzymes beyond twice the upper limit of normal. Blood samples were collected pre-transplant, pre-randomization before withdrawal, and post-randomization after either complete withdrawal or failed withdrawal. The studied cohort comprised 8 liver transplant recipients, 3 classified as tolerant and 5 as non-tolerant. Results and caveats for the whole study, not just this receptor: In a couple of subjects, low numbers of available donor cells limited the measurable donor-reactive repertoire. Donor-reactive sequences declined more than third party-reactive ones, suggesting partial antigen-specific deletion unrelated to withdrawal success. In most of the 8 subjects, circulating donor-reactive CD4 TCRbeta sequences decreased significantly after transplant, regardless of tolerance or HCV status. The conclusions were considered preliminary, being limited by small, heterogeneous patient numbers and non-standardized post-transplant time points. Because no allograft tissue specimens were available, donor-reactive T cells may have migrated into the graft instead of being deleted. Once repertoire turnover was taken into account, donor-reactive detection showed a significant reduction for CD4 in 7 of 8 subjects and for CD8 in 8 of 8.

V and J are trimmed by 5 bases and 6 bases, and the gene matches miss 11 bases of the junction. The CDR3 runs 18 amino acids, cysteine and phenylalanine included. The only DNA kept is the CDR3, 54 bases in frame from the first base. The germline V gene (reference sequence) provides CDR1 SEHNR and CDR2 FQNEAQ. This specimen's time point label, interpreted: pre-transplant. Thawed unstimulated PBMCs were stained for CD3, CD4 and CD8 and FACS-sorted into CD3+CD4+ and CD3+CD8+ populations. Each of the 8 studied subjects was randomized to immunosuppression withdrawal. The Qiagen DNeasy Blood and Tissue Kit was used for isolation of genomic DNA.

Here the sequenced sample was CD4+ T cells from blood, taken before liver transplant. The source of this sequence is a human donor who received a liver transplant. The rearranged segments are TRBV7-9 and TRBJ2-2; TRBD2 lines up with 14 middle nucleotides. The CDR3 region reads CASSAGTSGGLAAGELFF. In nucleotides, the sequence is TGTGCCAGCAGCGCCGGGACTAGCGGGGGCCTAGCTGCCGGGGAGCTGTTTTTT. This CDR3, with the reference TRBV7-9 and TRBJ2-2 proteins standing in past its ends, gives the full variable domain DTGVSQNPRHKITKRGQNVTFRCDPISEHNRLYWYRQTLGQGPEFLTYFQNEAQLEKSRLLSDRFSAERPKGSFSTLEIQRTEQGDSAMYLCASSAGTSGGLAAGELFFGEGSRLTVL.